These 26 T cell receptor beta chains originate from one sample sequenced in a study of cytomegalovirus exposure and HLA in healthy donors. Primers included in the PCR were 60 Vbeta and 13 Jbeta primers. Assay: immunoSEQ multiplex PCR; the TCRdb copy retains only in-frame clones and omits some. This sample has roughly 180,000 clones, with 85% found just once. The sequencing input was PBMCs. The receptors were gathered from a boy aged 2 to 9 in good health and CMV-seronegative.

The chain links TRBV23-1 to TRBJ1-2; D is unresolved. TRBV23-1 is labeled an ORF, and its function is uncertain. CDR3 length: 15 amino acids. The V end lost 3 bases, the J end lost 0 bases, and 11 bases lay between the germline ends. The CDR3 sequence: CASSHSRGANYGYTF. CDR3 DNA: TGCGCCAGCAGTCACTCTCGCGGGGCTAACTATGGCTACACCTTC.

V gene TRBV25-1 combines with J gene TRBJ1-2; D is possibly TRBD1 (5 bases). V lost 3 bases and J lost 5, with 7 bases in between. The CDR3 spans 12 residues. CDR1 is MGHDK and CDR2 is SYGVNS in the germline V gene. For the CDR3, the DNA is TGTGCCAGCAGTGACAGGGCATATGGCTACACCTTC. This translates into CASSDRAYGYTF.

To note about this clone: Germline is not matched at one junction end, which may reflect a read error. The genes are TRBV4-1 and TRBJ1-1; 7 bases agree with TRBD1. This CDR3 is 13 amino acids long. Germline-derived CDR1 and CDR2 are MGHRA and YSYEKL. Here the CDR3 reads CASRQGQATEAFF. The CDR3 DNA reads as TGCGCCAGCAGGCAAGGACAGGCCACTGAAGCTTTCTTT.

The rearrangement uses TRBV5-6 and TRBJ2-7; 8 bases are a match to TRBD1. Germline-derived CDR1 and CDR2 are SGHDT and YYEEEE. The ends lost 4 bases at V and 7 bases at J; junction bases unmatched: 16. The CDR3 sequence is 16 residues long. CDR3 coding DNA: TGTGCCAGCAGCCTGCGGGACAGGTCTATTAATTTGGAGCAGTACTTC. Translated: CASSLRDRSINLEQYF.

Turning to this clone: The CDR3 does not end in the conserved phenylalanine or tryptophan, so this is likely a read error. No DNA is shown, since the ends of the CDR3 on it are uncertain; the CDR3 is the one TCRdb lists. The chain joins TRBV29-1 to TRBJ2-7; TRBD2, the table's D call, was not compared with the DNA. Germline CDR1 SQVTM, CDR2 ANQGSEA. Including both end residues, the CDR3 is 10 amino acids long. CDR3 amino acids: CSVERLALLL.

J is TRBJ1-2 and V is TRBV7-8; 7 nucleotides line up with TRBD1. Germline trimming cut 2 bases from V and 4 bases from J; bases unmatched to any gene: 4. There are 14 residues in the CDR3. CDR1 is SGHVS, CDR2 FQNEAQ, per germline. The CDR3 nucleotides are TGTGCCAGCAGCTTATCGACAGGGATCTATGGCTACACCTTC. Residues: CASSLSTGIYGYTF.

This chain connects TRBV5-1 to TRBJ2-5; the match to TRBD1 covers 7 bases. The J call may not be correct, given that the DNA end is closer to TRBJ2-7. Germline-derived CDR1 and CDR2 are SGHRS and YFSETQ. This CDR3 has 15 amino acids. This CDR3 is CASSQEDRTLYEQYF. DNA for the CDR3: TGCGCCAGCAGCCAAGAGGACAGGACCCTATACGAGCAGTACTTC.

The chain carries TRBV9 and TRBJ2-3; 10 nucleotides align to TRBD2. The CDR3 has 17 residues. Losses at the gene ends were 0 bases for V and 1 base for J; bases not matched to a gene: 5. The germline CDR1 and CDR2 sequences are SGDLS and YYNGEE. The CDR3 protein is CASSVEGSGRGTDTQYF. DNA for the CDR3: TGTGCCAGCAGCGTAGAGGGGAGCGGGAGGGGCACAGATACGCAGTATTTT.

V is TRBV5-4 and J is TRBJ2-7; TRBD1 agrees at 12 bases. From germline, CDR1 is SGHNT and CDR2 YYREEE (reference sequence). The ends lost 4 bases at V and 5 bases at J; junction bases unmatched: 10. The CDR3 is made up of 16 amino acids. The DNA of the CDR3 is TGTGCCAGCAGCCACCGGGACAGGGGGCTGTCCGACGAGCAGTACGTC. Its protein product is CASSHRDRGLSDEQYV.

The CDR3: CASRSRAQGTEAFF. CDR3 DNA sequence: TGCGCCAGCAGGTCCCGGGCCCAGGGGACTGAAGCTTTCTTT. The gene calls are TRBV5-1 and TRBJ1-1; a possible D gene is TRBD1 (6 bases). CDR1 and CDR2 (germline): SGHRS, YFSETQ. This CDR3 has 14 amino acids. Trimming shortened V by 5 bases and J by 5 bases, and 16 bases separated the two germline ends. Filled out from reference TRBV5-1 and TRBJ1-1, the complete variable domain reads KAGVTQTPRYLIKTRGQQVTLSCSPISGHRSVSWYQQTPGQGLQFLFEYFSETQRNKGNFPGRFSGRQFSNSRSEMNVSTLELGDSALYLCASRSRAQGTEAFFGQGTRLTVV.

This clone occurred once. The rearrangement joins TRBV6-1 to TRBJ2-7; D is ambiguous. Germline V gene sequence: CDR1 MNHNS, CDR2 SASEGT. The CDR3 sequence is 12 residues long. Trimming left V 8 bases short and J 2 bases short, with 10 bases between. CDR3 in amino acids: CASAGPTYEQYV. The CDR3 coding sequence is TGTGCCAGCGCAGGTCCCACCTACGAGCAGTACGTC.

The J gene is TRBJ2-3, the V gene TRBV27; 16 nucleotides agree with TRBD2. This CDR3 has 17 residues. Trimming cost V 4 bases and J 4 bases; bases outside gene matches: 5. Germline-derived CDR1 and CDR2 are MNHEY and SMNVEV (reference sequence). CDR3 protein: CASSWQGLAGGADTQYF. The CDR3 DNA follows: TGTGCCAGCAGTTGGCAGGGACTAGCGGGAGGGGCAGATACGCAGTATTTT.

This clone was detected once. The gene calls are TRBV6-5 and TRBJ2-1; D gene unclear. The germline V gene has CDR1 MNHEY and CDR2 SVGAGI. CDR3 length equals 14 residues. Trimming took 0 bases from V and 6 from J, leaving 9 bases between them. The CDR3 DNA follows: TGTGCCAGCAGTTACTCCGGGTCCCGCAATGAGCAGTTCTTC. Translating gives CASSYSGSRNEQFF.

The chain couples TRBV5-1 to TRBJ2-7, with TRBD2 identical over 12 bases. V lost 1 base, J lost 3 bases, and 8 bases stayed unmatched. The CDR3 contains 17 residues. Germline V gives CDR1 SGHRS, CDR2 YFSETQ. CDR3 nucleotide sequence: TGCGCCAGCAGCTTGACGACTAGCGGGAGAGGGGACTACGAGCAGTACTTC. It encodes CASSLTTSGRGDYEQYF.

The rearrangement links TRBV14 to TRBJ1-1; D call uncertain. Deletions cut 1 base from V and 10 bases from J, with 16 bases between. Germline CDR1 and CDR2: SGHDN and FVKESK. The CDR3 consists of 14 residues. CDR3 bases: TGTGCCAGCAGCCAAGGGTGGGCTCGTGCGGGAGCTTTCTTT. This gives the protein CASSQGWARAGAFF.

This sequence joins TRBV28 and TRBJ1-1; 10 positions agree with TRBD1. Germline assignment: CDR1 MDHEN and CDR2 SYDVKM. V lost 6 bases and J lost 1; bases outside the gene matches: 17. The CDR3 is 19 residues long. In nucleotides, the CDR3 is TGTGCCAGCAGGAAGGGGACGACAGGGGGCAGCCCAGGGAACACTGAAGCTTTCTTT. Translation gives CASRKGTTGGSPGNTEAFF.

This sequence joins TRBV2 and TRBJ1-3; D is ambiguous. Germline CDR1 SNHLY, CDR2 FYNNEI. The CDR3 is made up of 14 amino acids. Trimming left V 5 bases short and J 1 base short, with 9 bases between. Written as DNA, the CDR3 is TGTGCCAGCAGTCTAGGATCTTCTGGAAACACCATATATTTT. This codes for CASSLGSSGNTIYF. Combining the CDR3 with reference TRBV2 and TRBJ1-3 gives the whole variable domain EPEVTQTPSHQVTQMGQEVILRCVPISNHLYFYWYRQILGQKVEFLVSFYNNEISEKSEIFDDQFSVERPDGSNFTLKIRSTKLEDSAMYFCASSLGSSGNTIYFGEGSWLTVV.

The genes are TRBV11-2 and TRBJ2-1, with D perhaps TRBD2 (6 bases). CDR1 is SGHAT, CDR2 FQNNGV, per germline. Trimming removed 3 bases from V and 0 bases from J, with 12 bases in between. This CDR3 comprises 16 residues. The CDR3 protein is CASSFRRGNSYNEQFF. Here the CDR3 DNA reads TGTGCCAGCAGCTTTAGGCGGGGAAACTCCTACAATGAGCAGTTCTTC.

V gene TRBV21-1 combines with J gene TRBJ2-7; the tabulated D call, TRBD1, remains unverified against the DNA. TRBV21-1 is termed a pseudogene. This CDR3 is 15 amino acids long. This chain's CDR3 is CASVYGHLDTYEQYF. CDR3 DNA: TGTGCCAGCGTTTACGGACACCTCGATACCTACGAGCAGTACTTC.

The chain combines TRBV6-1 with TRBJ1-4; TRBD1 agrees at 10 bases. The CDR3 loop spans 14 amino acids. The germline V gene has CDR1 MNHNS and CDR2 SASEGT. Losses at the gene ends were 5 bases for V and 7 bases for J; bases not matched to a gene: 4. The CDR3 DNA reads as TGTGCCAGCAGTAAGACAGGGGGCAGTGAAAAACTGTTTTTT. Translated, it gives CASSKTGGSEKLFF.

The chain combines TRBV7-9 with TRBJ1-6; 7 bases map to TRBD1. The germline V gene has CDR1 SEHNR and CDR2 FQNEAQ (reference sequence). The CDR3 is 14 residues long. The trim removed 1 base at V and 9 bases at J, leaving 3 bases unmatched. As DNA, the CDR3 is TGTGCCAGCAGCTTAGGACAGGGAGGTTCACCCCTCCACTTT. Residues: CASSLGQGGSPLHF.

CDR3 DNA: TGTGCCAGCGCAATAGCGGGAGGGCCCTCAGATACGCAGTATTTT. This codes for CASAIAGGPSDTQYF. The J gene is TRBJ2-3, the V gene TRBV7-3, with 11 nucleotides matching TRBD2. V was clipped by 8 bases and J by 4 bases; unmatched bases: 8. CDR1 is SGHTA, CDR2 FQGTGA, per germline. The CDR3 covers 15 residues.

The gene calls are TRBV6-1 and TRBJ1-1, with D hard to call. The V end was cut by 6 bases, the J end by 8 bases, with 10 bases between. The CDR3 covers 11 residues. CDR1 and CDR2 from the germline V gene are MNHNS and SASEGT. CDR3 coding DNA: TGTGCCAGCAGCCTACGGGGAGAAGCTTTCTTT. Residues: CASSLRGEAFF.

This clone was found once. The V call is TRBV27, the J call TRBJ1-1, with TRBD1 matching 8 bases. J lost 1 base, V lost 2 bases, and 3 bases had no gene match. CDR3 length equals 15 residues. Germline V gene sequence: CDR1 MNHEY, CDR2 SMNVEV (reference sequence). The CDR3 DNA is TGTGCCAGCAGTTTAGCAGGGGGCCGGAACACTGAAGCTTTCTTT. Its translation: CASSLAGGRNTEAFF.

The DNA for the CDR3 is TGTGCCAGCAGCCAATCGGGACACTGGGCCGGTGGCTACACCTTC. This sequence encodes CASSQSGHWAGGYTF. V is TRBV16 and J is TRBJ1-2; the D gene is possibly TRBD1 (6 bases). The CDR3 covers 15 residues. V was pared by 0 bases and J by 7 bases, with 15 bases between. Germline V gives CDR1 KGHSY, CDR2 FQNENV. Complete variable domain (other parts from reference TRBV16 and TRBJ1-2): GEEVAQTPKHLVRGEGQKAKLYCAPIKGHSYVFWYQQVLKNEFKFLISFQNENVFDETGMPKERFSAKCLPNSPCSLEIQATKLEDSAVYFCASSQSGHWAGGYTFGSGTRLTVV.

The V and J genes are TRBV6-5 and TRBJ1-1; D remains unclear. V was trimmed by 7 bases and J by 4 bases, leaving 13 bases between them. Germline V gene data show CDR1 as MNHEY and CDR2 as SVGAGI. This CDR3 has 13 amino acids. The CDR3 DNA is TGTGCCAGCACCGACCCGGGAGGCACTGAAGCTTTCTTT. Amino acids: CASTDPGGTEAFF.